Below, 23 T cell receptor beta chains from the same sample are listed, as sequenced in a study of cytomegalovirus exposure and HLA in healthy donors. Data came from immunoSEQ multiplex PCR; TCRdb stores just in-frame clones and leaves some out. The table has 90,000 to 140,000 clones, about 88% seen once. Sequenced material: PBMCs. The origin of the receptors is a young woman in good health and CMV-seropositive.

This rearrangement joins TRBV7-3 to TRBJ2-5, with D possibly matching TRBD2 (6 bases). The germline CDR1 and CDR2 sequences are SGHTA and FQGTGA. The V gene lost 4 bases and the J gene lost 2 bases, with 14 bases spanning the gap. The CDR3 covers 15 residues. The CDR3 reads CASSSSGGPQETQYF. In nucleotides, the CDR3 is TGTGCCAGCAGCTCCTCCGGGGGTCCTCAAGAGACCCAGTACTTC.

The chain employs TRBV5-7 and TRBJ2-3; D not resolved. TRBV5-7 carries the ORF label, with uncertain function. V lost 1 base, J lost 2 bases, and 20 bases lay in between. CDR3 length equals 18 residues. The CDR3 coding sequence is TGTGCCAGCAGCTTGAATACCTCGAACAGAGTAGACACAGATACGCAGTATTTT. Protein sequence: CASSLNTSNRVDTDTQYF.

V usage is TRBV5-6 and J usage is TRBJ2-1; 7 bases agree with TRBD2. Germline CDR1 SGHDT, CDR2 YYEEEE. The ends lost 6 bases at V and 3 bases at J; junction bases unmatched: 3. The CDR3 is made up of 13 amino acids. The CDR3 region is CASTGTIYNEQFF. CDR3 in DNA: TGTGCCAGCACCGGGACTATCTACAATGAGCAGTTCTTC. Variable domain in full (rest from reference TRBV5-6 and TRBJ2-1): DAGVTQSPTHLIKTRGQQVTLRCSPKSGHDTVSWYQQALGQGPQFIFQYYEEEERQRGNFPDRFSGHQFPNYSSELNVNALLLGDSALYLCASTGTIYNEQFFGPGTRLTVL.

This rearrangement joins TRBV4-2 to TRBJ2-2; TRBD1 is a possible D gene (6 bases). The germline V gene encodes CDR1 LGHNA and CDR2 YNFKEQ. CDR3 length: 15 residues. V shed 4 bases and J shed 3 bases, with 12 bases lying between them. CDR3 amino acids: CASSPTGIYTGELFF. The CDR3, as DNA: TGTGCCAGCAGCCCGACAGGCATTTACACCGGGGAGCTGTTTTTT.

The chain uses TRBV28 and TRBJ1-2; 11 positions match TRBD1. CDR1 is MDHEN and CDR2 is SYDVKM in the germline V gene. Germline trimming cut 6 bases from V and 0 bases from J; bases unmatched to any gene: 15. The CDR3 has 19 amino acids. The chain's CDR3 is CASRNIGGTGGVTNYGYTF. The CDR3 bases are TGTGCCAGCAGGAATATAGGTGGGACAGGGGGAGTAACTAACTATGGCTACACCTTC.

The chain couples TRBV4-1 to TRBJ2-5, with 8 bases fitting TRBD1. The CDR3 is 15 amino acids. V trimming: 4 bases; J trimming: 3 bases; junction bases outside the gene matches: 7. Germline-derived CDR1 and CDR2 are MGHRA and YSYEKL. This chain's CDR3 is CASSPEWDRKETQYF. DNA for the CDR3: TGCGCCAGCAGCCCAGAGTGGGACAGGAAAGAGACCCAGTACTTC.

The chain combines TRBV2 with TRBJ1-2; no firm D call. This CDR3 contains 11 residues. Germline V gene lookup returns CDR1 SNHLY and CDR2 FYNNEI. The ends were cut back, 9 bases at V and 3 bases at J, with 8 bases in the middle. The CDR3 DNA reads as TGTGCCAGGGGGAGGGACTATGGCTACACCTTC. Translation: CARGRDYGYTF.

This clone came up once. The chain carries TRBV6-1 and TRBJ1-1; D gene unclear. Germline CDR1 MNHNS, CDR2 SASEGT. V dropped 3 bases and J dropped 3 bases, with 14 bases sitting between them. The CDR3 length is 15 residues. CDR3 amino acids: CASSDPHRGYTEAFF. Written as DNA, the CDR3 is TGTGCCAGCAGTGACCCACATAGAGGGTACACTGAAGCTTTCTTT.

This chain's CDR3 is CASSSWARGGRGTDTQYF. The CDR3 DNA sequence: TGCGCCAGCAGCTCCTGGGCCCGTGGGGGCAGGGGGACAGATACGCAGTATTTT. The chain joins TRBV5-1 to TRBJ2-3; 7 bases are a match to TRBD1. This CDR3 has 18 amino acids. Per germline, CDR1 SGHRS and CDR2 YFSETQ. After removal of 3 bases from V and 3 bases from J, the junction contained 16 bases not matched to a gene. Looking up the rest from reference TRBV5-1 and TRBJ2-3 gives the full variable domain: KAGVTQTPRYLIKTRGQQVTLSCSPISGHRSVSWYQQTPGQGLQFLFEYFSETQRNKGNFPGRFSGRQFSNSRSEMNVSTLELGDSALYLCASSSWARGGRGTDTQYFGPGTRLTVL.

The genes are TRBV11-2 and TRBJ2-2; D is unclear. V was cut by 6 bases and J by 0 bases, with 11 bases left in between. This CDR3 has 15 residues. Germline V gene lookup returns CDR1 SGHAT and CDR2 FQNNGV. The CDR3 coding sequence is TGTGCCAGCAGTTCCCGGTCTTCGAACACCGGGGAGCTGTTTTTT. Translation: CASSSRSSNTGELFF.

This chain joins TRBV28 and TRBJ1-1; D is undetermined. There are 14 residues in the CDR3. The germline V and J ends were trimmed by 3 bases and 0 bases, with 8 bases remaining between them. CDR1 and CDR2 from the germline V gene are MDHEN and SYDVKM. The CDR3 reads CASSLTPMNTEAFF. CDR3 bases: TGTGCCAGCAGTTTGACACCCATGAACACTGAAGCTTTCTTT.

The genes are TRBV9 and TRBJ2-3, with 8 bases that match TRBD2. Losses at the gene ends were 4 bases for V and 3 bases for J; bases not matched to a gene: 7. The CDR3 covers 15 residues. CDR1 and CDR2 from the germline V gene are SGDLS and YYNGEE. CDR3 in DNA: TGTGCCAGCAGCCCCCGACAGCGGGGGACAGATACGCAGTATTTT. It encodes CASSPRQRGTDTQYF. Full variable domain (outside the CDR3, taken from reference TRBV9 and TRBJ2-3): DSGVTQTPKHLITATGQRVTLRCSPRSGDLSVYWYQQSLDQGLQFLIQYYNGEERAKGNILERFSAQQFPDLHSELNLSSLELGDSALYFCASSPRQRGTDTQYFGPGTRLTVL.

The chain recombines TRBV19 with TRBJ1-1; the D gene is possibly TRBD1 (5 bases). Between the trimmed V and J ends, which lost 6 bases and 1 base, there was a span of 9 bases. CDR3 length equals 13 residues. The germline V gene has CDR1 LNHDA and CDR2 SQIVND (reference sequence). CDR3 sequence reads: CASSVGQNTEAFF. The CDR3 DNA follows: TGTGCCAGTAGCGTCGGACAGAACACTGAAGCTTTCTTT.

This chain joins TRBV5-1 and TRBJ1-2; D is unresolved. Trimming pared 1 base from V and 5 bases from J, leaving 6 bases between. CDR3 length equals 12 residues. Germline-derived CDR1 and CDR2 are SGHRS and YFSETQ. CDR3 sequence reads: CASSLRGYGYTF. The CDR3 region has the DNA TGCGCCAGCAGCTTGCGCGGGTATGGCTACACCTTC.

The gene calls are TRBV4-2 and TRBJ2-7; unclear D gene. CDR3 size: 14 residues. Between the trimmed V and J ends, which lost 1 base and 0 bases, there was a span of 7 bases. From germline, CDR1 is LGHNA and CDR2 YNFKEQ. CDR3 coding DNA: TGTGCCAGCAGCCAAGTGGCCTCCTCCTACGAGCAGTACTTC. It encodes CASSQVASSYEQYF.

The J gene is TRBJ2-5, the V gene TRBV5-4; a possible D gene is TRBD1 (5 bases). This CDR3 contains 14 residues. Looked up from germline, CDR1 is SGHNT and CDR2 is YYREEE (reference sequence). Trimming shortened V by 0 bases and J by 4 bases, and 10 bases separated the two germline ends. The CDR3 reads CASSLEGFGETQYF. The CDR3 region has the DNA TGTGCCAGCAGCTTGGAGGGGTTCGGAGAGACCCAGTACTTC.

The chain uses TRBV7-2 and TRBJ2-3, with 7 bases that match TRBD2. The J segment lost 8 bases and the V segment lost 2 bases, leaving 13 bases of the junction unmatched. The length of the CDR3 is 16 residues. Looked up from germline, CDR1 is SGHTA and CDR2 is FQGNSA. In DNA, the CDR3 is TGTGCCAGCAGCTTACGTAGTCACCGGTCGGGGGGTACGCAGTATTTT. It translates to CASSLRSHRSGGTQYF.

This chain connects TRBV29-1 to TRBJ1-2; D is undetermined. CDR3 length: 12 residues. Trimming left V 7 bases short and J 1 base short, with 10 bases between. Germline V lookup: CDR1 SQVTM, CDR2 ANQGSEA. CDR3 nucleotide sequence: TGCAGCGCCGCTGCTATTAACTATGGCTACACCTTC. Residues: CSAAAINYGYTF. Together with reference TRBV29-1 and TRBJ1-2, the CDR3 gives the full variable domain: SAVISQKPSRDICQRGTSLTIQCQVDSQVTMMFWYRQQPGQSLTLIATANQGSEATYESGFVIDKFPISRPNLTFSTLTVSNMSPEDSSIYLCSAAAINYGYTFGSGTRLTVV.

This chain joins TRBV2 and TRBJ1-2, with TRBD1 as a possible D gene (6 bases). Trimming shortened V by 3 bases and J by 0 bases, and 11 bases separated the two germline ends. The CDR3 runs to 15 residues. In germline, CDR1 is SNHLY, CDR2 FYNNEI. CDR3 in DNA: TGTGCCAGCAGTGAGGTCAGGGGTGCTAACTATGGCTACACCTTC. It codes for CASSEVRGANYGYTF.

The rearrangement uses TRBV6-6 and TRBJ1-4; TRBD1 agrees at 7 bases. Losses at the gene ends were 11 bases for V and 4 bases for J; bases not matched to a gene: 16. CDR1 and CDR2 (germline): MNHNY, SVGAGI (reference sequence). This CDR3 is built from 16 residues. In DNA, the CDR3 is TGTGCCGGTCGAGGGGGCCCCTTACAGGGTAATGAAAAACTGTTTTTT. This sequence encodes CAGRGGPLQGNEKLFF.

This chain joins TRBV5-8 and TRBJ2-5, with a weak D call TRBD1 (6 bases). CDR3 length: 15 residues. V lost 4 bases and J lost 3, with 16 bases in between. Germline CDR1 and CDR2: SGHTS and YDEGEE. The CDR3 is CASSGSGHPKETQYF. The CDR3 DNA is TGTGCCAGCAGCGGCTCGGGACACCCAAAAGAGACCCAGTACTTC.

The rearrangement joins TRBV7-9 to TRBJ2-3; D not certain. V lost 5 bases, J lost 2 bases, and 14 bases lay in between. Per germline, CDR1 SEHNR and CDR2 FQNEAQ (reference sequence). There are 15 residues in the CDR3. CDR3 amino acids: CASSPPVAPTDTQYF. CDR3 DNA sequence: TGTGCCAGCAGCCCCCCTGTGGCCCCCACAGATACGCAGTATTTT. Full variable domain (outside the CDR3, taken from reference TRBV7-9 and TRBJ2-3): DTGVSQNPRHKITKRGQNVTFRCDPISEHNRLYWYRQTLGQGPEFLTYFQNEAQLEKSRLLSDRFSAERPKGSFSTLEIQRTEQGDSAMYLCASSPPVAPTDTQYFGPGTRLTVL.

The rearrangement joins TRBV11-1 to TRBJ2-7, with 11 bases fitting TRBD2. J lost 0 bases, V lost 6 bases, and 13 bases had no gene match. This CDR3 has 18 amino acids. Germline assignment: CDR1 SGHAT and CDR2 FQDESV (reference sequence). In nucleotides, the CDR3 is TGTGCCAGCAGGGGCCCCGGGACTAGCGGAGGCAACTCCTACGAGCAGTACTTC. Encoded protein: CASRGPGTSGGNSYEQYF.